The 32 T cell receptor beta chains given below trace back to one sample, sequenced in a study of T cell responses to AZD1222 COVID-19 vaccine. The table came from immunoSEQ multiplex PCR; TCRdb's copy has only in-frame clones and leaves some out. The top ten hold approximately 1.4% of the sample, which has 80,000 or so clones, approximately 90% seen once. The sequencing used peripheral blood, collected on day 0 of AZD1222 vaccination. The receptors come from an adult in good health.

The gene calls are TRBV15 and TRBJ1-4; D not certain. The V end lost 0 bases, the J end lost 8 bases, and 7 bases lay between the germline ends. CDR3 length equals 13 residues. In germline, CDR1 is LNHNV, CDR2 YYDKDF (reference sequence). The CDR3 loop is CATSRDHGEKLFF. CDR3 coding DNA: TGTGCCACCAGCAGAGATCATGGAGAAAAACTGTTTTTT.

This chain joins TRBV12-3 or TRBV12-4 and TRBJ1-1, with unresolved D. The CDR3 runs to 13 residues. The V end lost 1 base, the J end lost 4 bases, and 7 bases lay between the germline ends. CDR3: CASSLVTGTEAFF. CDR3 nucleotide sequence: TGTGCCAGCAGTTTAGTCACGGGCACTGAAGCTTTCTTT.

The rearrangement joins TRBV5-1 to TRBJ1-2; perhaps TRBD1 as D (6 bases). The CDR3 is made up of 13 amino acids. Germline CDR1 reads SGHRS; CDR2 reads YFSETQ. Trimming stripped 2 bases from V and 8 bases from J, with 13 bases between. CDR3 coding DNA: TGCGCCAGCAGCTTCGAGGGGGAAGGAGGCTACACCTTC. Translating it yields CASSFEGEGGYTF.

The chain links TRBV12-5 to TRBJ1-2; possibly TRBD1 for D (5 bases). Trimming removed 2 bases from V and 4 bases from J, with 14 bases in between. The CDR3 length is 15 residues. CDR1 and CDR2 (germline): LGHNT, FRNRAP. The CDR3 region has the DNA TGTGCTAGTGGTTTGAACGGGGGACCCCGCTATGGCTACACCTTC. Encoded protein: CASGLNGGPRYGYTF.

CDR3 in amino acids: CASSPGRGEKLFF. CDR3 DNA sequence: TGTGCCAGCAGTCCCGGGAGGGGAGAAAAACTGTTTTTT. The chain uses TRBV6-5 and TRBJ1-4; tentatively, D is TRBD1 (5 bases). Between the trimmed V and J ends, which lost 5 bases and 8 bases, there was a span of 12 bases. This CDR3 contains 13 residues. The germline V gene encodes CDR1 MNHEY and CDR2 SVGAGI.

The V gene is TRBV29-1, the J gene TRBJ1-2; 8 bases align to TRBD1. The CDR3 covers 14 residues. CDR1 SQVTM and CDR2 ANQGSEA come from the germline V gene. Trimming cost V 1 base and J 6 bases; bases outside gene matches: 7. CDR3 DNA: TGCAGCGTTGAAGTACAGGGGGTTTTGCATGGCTACACCTTC. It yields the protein CSVEVQGVLHGYTF. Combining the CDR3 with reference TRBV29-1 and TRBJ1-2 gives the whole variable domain SAVISQKPSRDICQRGTSLTIQCQVDSQVTMMFWYRQQPGQSLTLIATANQGSEATYESGFVIDKFPISRPNLTFSTLTVSNMSPEDSSIYLCSVEVQGVLHGYTFGSGTRLTVV.

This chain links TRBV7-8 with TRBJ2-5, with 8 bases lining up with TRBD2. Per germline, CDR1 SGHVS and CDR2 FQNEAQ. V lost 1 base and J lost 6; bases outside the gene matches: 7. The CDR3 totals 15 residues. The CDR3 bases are TGTGCCAGCAGCTTAGGAGGGACTAGAAGGAAGACCCAGTACTTC. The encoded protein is CASSLGGTRRKTQYF.

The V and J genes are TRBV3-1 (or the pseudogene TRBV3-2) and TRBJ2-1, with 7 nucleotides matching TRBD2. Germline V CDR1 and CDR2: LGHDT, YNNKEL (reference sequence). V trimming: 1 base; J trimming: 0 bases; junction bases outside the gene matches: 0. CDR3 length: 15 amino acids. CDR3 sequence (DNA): TGTGCCAGCAGCCAAGCGGGAGGCTCCTACAATGAGCAGTTCTTC. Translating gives CASSQAGGSYNEQFF.

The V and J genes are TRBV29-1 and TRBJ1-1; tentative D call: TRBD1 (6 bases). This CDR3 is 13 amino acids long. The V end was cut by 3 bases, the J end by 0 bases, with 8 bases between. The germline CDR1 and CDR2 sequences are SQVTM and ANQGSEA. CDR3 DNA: TGCAGCGTTGACCAGGGGTTGAACACTGAAGCTTTCTTT. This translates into CSVDQGLNTEAFF.

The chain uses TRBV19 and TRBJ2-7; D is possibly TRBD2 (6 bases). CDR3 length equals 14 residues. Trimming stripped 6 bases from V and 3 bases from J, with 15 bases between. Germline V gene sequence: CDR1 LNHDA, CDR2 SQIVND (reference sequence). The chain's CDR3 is CASSPRESGYEQYF. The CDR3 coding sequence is TGTGCCAGTAGCCCACGGGAGAGTGGCTACGAGCAGTACTTC.

The DNA for the CDR3 is TGCAGCGTCGGGAACACCGGGGAGCTGTTTTTT. This encodes CSVGNTGELFF. The chain carries TRBV29-1 and TRBJ2-2; D remains ambiguous. The germline CDR1 and CDR2 sequences are SQVTM and ANQGSEA. Trimming removed 6 bases from V and 1 base from J, with 3 bases in between. This CDR3 is built from 11 residues.

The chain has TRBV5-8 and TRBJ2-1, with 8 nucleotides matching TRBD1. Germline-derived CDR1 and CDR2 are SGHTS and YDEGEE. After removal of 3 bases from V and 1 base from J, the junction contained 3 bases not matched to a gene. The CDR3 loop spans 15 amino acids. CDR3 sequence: CASSSRDRSYNEQFF. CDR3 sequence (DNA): TGTGCCAGCAGCTCCCGGGACAGGTCCTACAATGAGCAGTTCTTC.

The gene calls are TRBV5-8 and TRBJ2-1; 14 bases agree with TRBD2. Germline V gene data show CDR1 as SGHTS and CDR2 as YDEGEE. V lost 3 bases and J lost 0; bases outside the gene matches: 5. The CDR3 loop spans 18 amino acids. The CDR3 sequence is CASSWAGTSGSSYNEQFF. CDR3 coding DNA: TGTGCCAGCAGCTGGGCCGGGACTAGCGGGAGCTCCTACAATGAGCAGTTCTTC.

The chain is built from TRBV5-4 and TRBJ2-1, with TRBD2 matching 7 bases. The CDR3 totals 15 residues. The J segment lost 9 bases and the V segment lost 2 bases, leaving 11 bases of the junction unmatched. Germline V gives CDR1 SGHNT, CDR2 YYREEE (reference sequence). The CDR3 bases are TGTGCCAGCAGCTTAGAGGGAGGGCCTACAGGTGAGCAGTTCTTC. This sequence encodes CASSLEGGPTGEQFF.

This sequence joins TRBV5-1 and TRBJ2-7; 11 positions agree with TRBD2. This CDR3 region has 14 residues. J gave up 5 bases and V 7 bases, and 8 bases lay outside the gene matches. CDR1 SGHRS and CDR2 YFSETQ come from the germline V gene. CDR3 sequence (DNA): TGCGCCAGCGAGGTCACTAGCGGGAGCCACGAGCAGTACTTC. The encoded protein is CASEVTSGSHEQYF.

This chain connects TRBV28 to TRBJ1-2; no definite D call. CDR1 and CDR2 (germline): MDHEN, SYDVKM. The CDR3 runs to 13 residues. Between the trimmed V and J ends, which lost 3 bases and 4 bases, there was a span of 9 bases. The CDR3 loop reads CASSLSSFYGYTF. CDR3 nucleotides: TGTGCCAGCAGTTTGTCGTCTTTCTATGGCTACACCTTC.

The CDR3 DNA sequence: TGTGCCAGCAGTTATGGTTATCGGGAGGGCTACACCTTC. It encodes CASSYGYREGYTF. V is TRBV6-2 or TRBV6-3 and J is TRBJ1-2; D is ambiguous. This CDR3 spans 13 amino acids. In germline, CDR1 is MNHEY, CDR2 SVGEGT. The V end lost 3 bases, the J end lost 8 bases, and 13 bases lay between the germline ends.

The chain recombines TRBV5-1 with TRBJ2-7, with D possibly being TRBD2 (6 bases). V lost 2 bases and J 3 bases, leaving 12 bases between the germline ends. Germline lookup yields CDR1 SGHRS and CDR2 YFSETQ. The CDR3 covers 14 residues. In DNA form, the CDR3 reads TGCGCCAGCAGCTTAGGGACTGCAAACTACGAGCAGTACTTC. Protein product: CASSLGTANYEQYF.

The CDR3 region has the DNA TGTGCCAGCTCACCAAGTAGGTCTGAAGCTTTCTTT. As protein: CASSPSRSEAFF. J is TRBJ1-1 and V is TRBV18, with D uncertain. Germline V gene lookup returns CDR1 KGHSH and CDR2 LQKENI. V was pared by 2 bases and J by 6 bases, with 7 bases between. The CDR3 totals 12 residues.

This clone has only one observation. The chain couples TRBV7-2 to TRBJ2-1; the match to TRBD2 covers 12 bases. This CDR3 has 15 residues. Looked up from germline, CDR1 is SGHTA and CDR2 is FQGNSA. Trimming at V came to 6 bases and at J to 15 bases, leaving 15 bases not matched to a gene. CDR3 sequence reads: CASRTTRTSGMEGFF. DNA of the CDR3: TGTGCCAGCAGGACTACTAGGACTAGCGGGATGGAGGGGTTCTTC.

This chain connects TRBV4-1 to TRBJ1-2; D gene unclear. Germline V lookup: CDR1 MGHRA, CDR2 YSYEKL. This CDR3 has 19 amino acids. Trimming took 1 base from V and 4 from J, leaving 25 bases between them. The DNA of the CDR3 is TGCGCCAGCAGCCAAGTTTCGGGCGTTATTGAAAATCGGGGCTATGGCTACACCTTC. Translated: CASSQVSGVIENRGYGYTF.

For the CDR3, the DNA is TGTGCCAGCAGCGTCCGGGGACAGGAACACAATGAGCAGTTCTTC. Translated: CASSVRGQEHNEQFF. The V call is TRBV27, the J call TRBJ2-1, with TRBD1 matching 8 bases. The CDR3 loop spans 15 amino acids. The junction had 9 bases not matched to a gene; V was cut back by 6 bases and J by 5 bases. Germline V CDR1 and CDR2: MNHEY, SMNVEV (reference sequence).

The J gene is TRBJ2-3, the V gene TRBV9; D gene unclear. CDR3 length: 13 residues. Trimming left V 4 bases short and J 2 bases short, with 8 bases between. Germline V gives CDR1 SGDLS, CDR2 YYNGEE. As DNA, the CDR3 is TGTGCCAGCAGCCCTGGGAACACAGATACGCAGTATTTT. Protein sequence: CASSPGNTDTQYF.

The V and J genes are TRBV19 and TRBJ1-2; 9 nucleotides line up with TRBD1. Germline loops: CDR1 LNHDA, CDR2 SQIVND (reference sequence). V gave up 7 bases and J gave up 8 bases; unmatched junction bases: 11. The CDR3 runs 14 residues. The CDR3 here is CASTTPGQGYGYTF. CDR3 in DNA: TGTGCCAGTACTACTCCGGGACAGGGTTACGGCTACACCTTC. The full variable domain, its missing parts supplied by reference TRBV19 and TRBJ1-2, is DGGITQSPKYLFRKEGQNVTLSCEQNLNHDAMYWYRQDPGQGLRLIYYSQIVNDFQKGDIAEGYSVSREKKESFPLTVTSAQKNPTAFYLCASTTPGQGYGYTFGSGTRLTVV.

For the CDR3, the DNA is TGTGCCAGCAGTGTTATGGGAGGGCTGGACACTGAAGCTTTCTTT. Translating gives CASSVMGGLDTEAFF. V gene TRBV2 combines with J gene TRBJ1-1; D ambiguous. Germline V gives CDR1 SNHLY, CDR2 FYNNEI. The CDR3 sequence is 15 residues long. V was clipped by 4 bases and J by 3 bases, with 15 bases between them.

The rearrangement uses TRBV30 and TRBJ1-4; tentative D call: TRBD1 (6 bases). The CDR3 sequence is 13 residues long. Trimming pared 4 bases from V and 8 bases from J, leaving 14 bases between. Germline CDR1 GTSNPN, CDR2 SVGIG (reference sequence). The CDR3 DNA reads TGTGCCTGGAATTGGGGGGGGCCCGAAAAACTGTTTTTT. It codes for CAWNWGGPEKLFF.

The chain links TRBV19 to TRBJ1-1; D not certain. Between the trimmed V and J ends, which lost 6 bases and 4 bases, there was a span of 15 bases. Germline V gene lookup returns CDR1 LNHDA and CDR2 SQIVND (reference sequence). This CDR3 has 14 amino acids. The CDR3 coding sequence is TGTGCCAGTAGCGGAGGGTTACAAGGCACTGAAGCTTTCTTT. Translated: CASSGGLQGTEAFF. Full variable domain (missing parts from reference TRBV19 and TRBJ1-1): DGGITQSPKYLFRKEGQNVTLSCEQNLNHDAMYWYRQDPGQGLRLIYYSQIVNDFQKGDIAEGYSVSREKKESFPLTVTSAQKNPTAFYLCASSGGLQGTEAFFGQGTRLTVV.

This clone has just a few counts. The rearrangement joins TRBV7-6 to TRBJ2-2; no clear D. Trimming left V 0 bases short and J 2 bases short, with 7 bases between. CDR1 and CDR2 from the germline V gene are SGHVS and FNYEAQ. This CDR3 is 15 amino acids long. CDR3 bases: TGTGCCAGCAGCTTAGCCACCAGAAACACCGGGGAGCTGTTTTTT. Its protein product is CASSLATRNTGELFF. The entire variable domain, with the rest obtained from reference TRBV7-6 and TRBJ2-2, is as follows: GAGVSQSPRYKVTKRGQDVALRCDPISGHVSLYWYRQALGQGPEFLTYFNYEAQQDKSGLPNDRFSAERPEGSISTLTIQRTEQRDSAMYRCASSLATRNTGELFFGEGSRLTVL.

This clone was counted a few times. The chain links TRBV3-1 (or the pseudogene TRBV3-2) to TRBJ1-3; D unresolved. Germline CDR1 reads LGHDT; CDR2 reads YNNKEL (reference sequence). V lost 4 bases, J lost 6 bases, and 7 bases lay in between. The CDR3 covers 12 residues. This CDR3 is CASSLGSNTIYF. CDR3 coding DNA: TGTGCCAGCAGCCTCGGGTCAAACACCATATATTTT.

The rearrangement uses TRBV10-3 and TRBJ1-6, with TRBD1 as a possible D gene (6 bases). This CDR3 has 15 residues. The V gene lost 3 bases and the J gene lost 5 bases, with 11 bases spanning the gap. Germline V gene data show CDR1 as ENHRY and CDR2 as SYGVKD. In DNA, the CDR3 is TGTGCCATCAGTGAATGGGACAACGATAATTCACCCCTCCACTTT. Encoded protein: CAISEWDNDNSPLHF.

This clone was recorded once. CDR3 sequence reads: CASSLTSQGAQATEAFF. The CDR3 DNA sequence: TGTGCCAGCAGCTTAACGTCACAGGGGGCGCAGGCCACTGAAGCTTTCTTT. V gene TRBV7-3 combines with J gene TRBJ1-1, with 9 bases matching TRBD1. This CDR3 has 17 residues. Germline-derived CDR1 and CDR2 are SGHTA and FQGTGA. Losses at the gene ends were 0 bases for V and 4 bases for J; bases not matched to a gene: 9.

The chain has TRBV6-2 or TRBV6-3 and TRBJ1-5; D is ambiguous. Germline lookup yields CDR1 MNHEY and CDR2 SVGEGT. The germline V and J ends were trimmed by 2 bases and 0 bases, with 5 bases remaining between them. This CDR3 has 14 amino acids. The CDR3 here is CASSYRASNQPQHF. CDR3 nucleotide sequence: TGTGCCAGCAGTTACAGGGCTAGCAATCAGCCCCAGCATTTT.